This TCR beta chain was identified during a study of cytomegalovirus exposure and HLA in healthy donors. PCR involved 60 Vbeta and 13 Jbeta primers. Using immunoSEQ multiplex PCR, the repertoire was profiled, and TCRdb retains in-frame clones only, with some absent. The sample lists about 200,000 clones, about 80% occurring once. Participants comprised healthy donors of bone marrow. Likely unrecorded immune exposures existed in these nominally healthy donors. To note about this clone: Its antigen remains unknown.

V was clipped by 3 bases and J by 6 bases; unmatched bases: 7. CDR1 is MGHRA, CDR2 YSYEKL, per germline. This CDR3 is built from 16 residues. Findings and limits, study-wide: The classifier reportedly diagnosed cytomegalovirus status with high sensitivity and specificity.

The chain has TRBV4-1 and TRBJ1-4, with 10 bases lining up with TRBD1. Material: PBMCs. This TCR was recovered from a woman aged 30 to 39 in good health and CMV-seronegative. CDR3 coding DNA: TGCGCCAGCAGCCATGCTACCGGGACAGGGGATGAAAAACTGTTTTTT. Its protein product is CASSHATGTGDEKLFF.